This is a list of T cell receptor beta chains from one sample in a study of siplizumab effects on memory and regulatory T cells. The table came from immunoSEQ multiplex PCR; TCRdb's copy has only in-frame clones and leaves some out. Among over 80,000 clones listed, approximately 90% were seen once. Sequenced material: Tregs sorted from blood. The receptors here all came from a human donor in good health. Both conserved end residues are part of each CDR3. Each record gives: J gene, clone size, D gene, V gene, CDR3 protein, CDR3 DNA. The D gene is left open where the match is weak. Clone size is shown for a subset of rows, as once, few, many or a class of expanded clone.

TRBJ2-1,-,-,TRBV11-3,CASSPRVGGYNEQFF,TGTGCCAGCAGCCCTAGGGTGGGGGGATACAATGAGCAGTTCTTC
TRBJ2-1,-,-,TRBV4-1,CASSTPGGRYNEQFF,TGCGCCAGCAGCACACCGGGGGGCCGCTACAATGAGCAGTTCTTC
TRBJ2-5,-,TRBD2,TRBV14,CASSQGRLAGGRLETQYF,TGTGCCAGCAGCCAAGGGCGTCTAGCGGGGGGGCGGCTGGAGACCCAGTACTTC
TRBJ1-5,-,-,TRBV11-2,CASSFAGSQQPQHF,TGTGCCAGCAGCTTTGCAGGGAGCCAGCAGCCCCAGCATTTT
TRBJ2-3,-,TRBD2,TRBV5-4,CASSLAGGVRTDTQYF,TGTGCCAGCAGCTTGGCCGGGGGGGTCCGCACAGATACGCAGTATTTT
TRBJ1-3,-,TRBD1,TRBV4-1,CASSQGTGGTFGNTIYF,TGCGCCAGCAGCCAAGGGACAGGGGGAACCTTTGGAAACACCATATATTTT
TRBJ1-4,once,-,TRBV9,CASSERMSTEKLFF,TGTGCCAGCAGCGAAAGGATGAGTACTGAAAAACTGTTTTTT
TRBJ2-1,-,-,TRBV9,CASSVGSPYNEQFF,TGTGCCAGCAGCGTAGGTAGTCCCTACAATGAGCAGTTCTTC
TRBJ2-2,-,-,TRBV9,CASSVGGANTGELFF,TGTGCCAGCAGCGTAGGCGGGGCAAACACCGGGGAGCTGTTTTTT
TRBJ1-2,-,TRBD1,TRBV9,CASSAQNRGSGYTF,TGTGCCAGCAGCGCGCAAAACAGGGGGTCTGGCTACACCTTC
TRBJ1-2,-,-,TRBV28,CASSYRQTNYYGYTF,TGTGCCAGCAGTTATAGGCAGACGAATTATTATGGCTACACCTTC
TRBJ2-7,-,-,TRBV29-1,CSVEQGAYEQYF,TGCAGCGTTGAACAAGGGGCCTACGAGCAGTACTTC
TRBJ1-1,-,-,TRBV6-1,CASIPTVNTEAFF,TGTGCCAGCATCCCGACTGTGAACACTGAAGCTTTCTTT
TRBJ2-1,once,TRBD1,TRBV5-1,CASSAGTVYNEQFF,TGCGCCAGCAGCGCCGGGACAGTTTACAATGAGCAGTTCTTC
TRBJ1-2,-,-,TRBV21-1,CASSRACLYGYTF,TGTGCCAGCAGCCGGGCGTGTTTGTATGGCTACACCTTC
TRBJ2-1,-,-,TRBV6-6,CASSRKGSLTGNEQFF,TGTGCCAGCAGCCGAAAGGGGTCCCTTACGGGGAATGAGCAGTTCTTC
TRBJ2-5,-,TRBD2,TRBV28,CASSQQRGGQETQYF,TGTGCCAGCAGTCAACAGCGGGGGGGACAAGAGACCCAGTACTTC
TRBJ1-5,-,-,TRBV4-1,CASSHDPAGTKNQPQHF,TGCGCCAGCAGCCATGATCCGGCCGGGACAAAGAATCAGCCCCAGCATTTT
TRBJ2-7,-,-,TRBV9,CASSVGPWFIDEQYF,TGTGCCAGCAGCGTAGGTCCGTGGTTTATAGACGAGCAGTACTTC
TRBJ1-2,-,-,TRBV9,CASSVGLGEGGYTF,TGTGCCAGCAGCGTAGGATTGGGAGAGGGTGGCTACACCTTC
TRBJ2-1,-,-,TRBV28,CAIKSTVLVNEQFF,TGTGCCATCAAAAGCACAGTTTTAGTCAATGAGCAGTTCTTC
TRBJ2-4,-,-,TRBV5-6,CASSLLYTKNIQYF,TGTGCCAGCAGCTTGCTATACACCAAAAACATTCAGTACTTC
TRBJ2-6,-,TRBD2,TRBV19,CASSVAGALSGANVLTF,TGTGCCAGTAGTGTAGCGGGGGCCCTCTCTGGGGCCAACGTCCTGACTTTC
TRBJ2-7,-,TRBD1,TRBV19,CASSPDRGLEQYF,TGTGCCAGTAGTCCCGACAGGGGGCTCGAGCAGTACTTC